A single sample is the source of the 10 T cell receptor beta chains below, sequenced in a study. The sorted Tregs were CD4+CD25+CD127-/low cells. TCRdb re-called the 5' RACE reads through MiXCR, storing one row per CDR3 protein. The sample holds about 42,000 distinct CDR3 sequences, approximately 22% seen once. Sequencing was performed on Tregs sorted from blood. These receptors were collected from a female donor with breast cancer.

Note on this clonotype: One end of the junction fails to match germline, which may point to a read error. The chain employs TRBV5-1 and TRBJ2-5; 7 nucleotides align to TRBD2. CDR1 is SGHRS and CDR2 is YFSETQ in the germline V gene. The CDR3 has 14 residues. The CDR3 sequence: CASSLAGLAVQQDF. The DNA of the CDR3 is TGCGCCAGCAGCTTGGCAGGGCTAGCGGTTCAACAGGACTTC.

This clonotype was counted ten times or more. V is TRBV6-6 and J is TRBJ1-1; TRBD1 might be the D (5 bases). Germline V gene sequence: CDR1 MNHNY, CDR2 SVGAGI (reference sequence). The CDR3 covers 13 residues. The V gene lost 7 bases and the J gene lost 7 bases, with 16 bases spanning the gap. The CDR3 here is CASTGAIGHEAFF. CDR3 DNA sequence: TGTGCCAGCACGGGAGCCATCGGACATGAAGCTTTCTTT.

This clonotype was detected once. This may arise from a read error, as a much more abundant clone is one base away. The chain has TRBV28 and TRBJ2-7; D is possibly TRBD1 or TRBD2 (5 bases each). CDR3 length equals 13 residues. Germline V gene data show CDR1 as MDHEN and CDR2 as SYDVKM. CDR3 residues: CDSSGAVTYEQYF. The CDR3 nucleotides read TGTGACAGCTCCGGGGCCGTGACCTACGAGCAGTACTTC.

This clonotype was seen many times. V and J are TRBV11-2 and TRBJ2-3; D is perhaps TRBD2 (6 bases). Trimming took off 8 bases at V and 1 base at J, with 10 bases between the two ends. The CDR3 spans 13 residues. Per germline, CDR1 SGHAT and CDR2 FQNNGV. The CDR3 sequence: CASGPSGTDTQYF. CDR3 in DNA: TGTGCCAGCGGGCCTAGCGGCACAGATACGCAGTATTTT.

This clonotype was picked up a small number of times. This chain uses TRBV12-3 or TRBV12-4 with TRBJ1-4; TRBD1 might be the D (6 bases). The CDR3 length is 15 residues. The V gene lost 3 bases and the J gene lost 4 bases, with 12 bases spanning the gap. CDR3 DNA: TGTGCCAGCAGTTTTCGGCAGGGGTTTAATGAAAAACTGTTTTTT. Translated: CASSFRQGFNEKLFF.

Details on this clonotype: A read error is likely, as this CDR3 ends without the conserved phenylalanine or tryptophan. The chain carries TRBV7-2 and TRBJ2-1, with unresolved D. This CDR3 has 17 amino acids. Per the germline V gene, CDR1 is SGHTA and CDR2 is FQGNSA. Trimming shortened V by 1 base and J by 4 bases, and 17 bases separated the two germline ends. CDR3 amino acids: CASSLGWADLGYNEQFV. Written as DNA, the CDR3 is TGTGCCAGCAGCTTAGGGTGGGCAGACCTTGGATACAATGAGCAGTTCGTC.

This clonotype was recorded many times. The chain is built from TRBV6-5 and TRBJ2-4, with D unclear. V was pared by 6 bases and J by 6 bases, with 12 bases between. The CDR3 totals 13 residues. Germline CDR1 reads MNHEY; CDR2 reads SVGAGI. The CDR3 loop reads CASSVGRGNIQYF. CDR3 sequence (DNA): TGTGCCAGCAGCGTAGGCAGAGGAAACATTCAGTACTTC.

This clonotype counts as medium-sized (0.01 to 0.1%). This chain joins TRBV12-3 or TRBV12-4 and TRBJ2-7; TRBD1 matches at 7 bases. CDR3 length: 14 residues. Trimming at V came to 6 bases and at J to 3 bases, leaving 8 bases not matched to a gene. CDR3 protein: CASRPQGSGYEQYF. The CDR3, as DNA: TGTGCCAGCAGACCACAGGGGAGTGGCTACGAGCAGTACTTC.

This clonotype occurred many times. CDR3 nucleotide sequence: TGTGCCAGCAGCATCCGGGACCCCGGGGAGGAGACCCAGTACTTC. The encoded protein is CASSIRDPGEETQYF. The chain is built from TRBV3-1 and TRBJ2-5, with D perhaps being TRBD1 or TRBD2 (5 bases each). This CDR3 spans 15 amino acids. The germline V gene has CDR1 LGHDT and CDR2 YNNKEL (reference sequence). V was trimmed by 5 bases and J by 5 bases, leaving 18 bases between them.

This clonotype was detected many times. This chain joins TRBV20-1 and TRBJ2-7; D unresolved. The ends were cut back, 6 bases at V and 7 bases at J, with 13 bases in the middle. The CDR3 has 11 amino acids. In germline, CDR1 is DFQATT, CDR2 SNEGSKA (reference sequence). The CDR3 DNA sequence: TGCAGTGCGCCATTACTTAGGGAGCAGTACTTC. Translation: CSAPLLREQYF.